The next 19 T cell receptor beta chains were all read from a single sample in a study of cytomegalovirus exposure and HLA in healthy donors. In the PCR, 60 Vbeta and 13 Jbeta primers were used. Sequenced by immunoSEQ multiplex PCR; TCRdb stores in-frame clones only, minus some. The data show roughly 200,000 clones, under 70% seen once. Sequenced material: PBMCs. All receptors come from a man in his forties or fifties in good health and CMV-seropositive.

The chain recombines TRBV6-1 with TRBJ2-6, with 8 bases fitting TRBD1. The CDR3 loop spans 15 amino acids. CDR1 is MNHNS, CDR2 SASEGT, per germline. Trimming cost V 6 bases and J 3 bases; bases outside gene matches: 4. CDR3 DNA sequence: TGTGCCAGCAGCCAGGGGGCGCTTGGGGCCAACGTCCTGACTTTC. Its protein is CASSQGALGANVLTF.

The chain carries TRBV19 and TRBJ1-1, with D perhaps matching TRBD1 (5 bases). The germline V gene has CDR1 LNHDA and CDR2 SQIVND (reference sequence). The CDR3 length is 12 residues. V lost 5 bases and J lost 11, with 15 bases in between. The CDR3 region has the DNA TGTGCCAGTAGTGTTCAGGGATTTCGGGCTTTCTTT. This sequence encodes CASSVQGFRAFF.

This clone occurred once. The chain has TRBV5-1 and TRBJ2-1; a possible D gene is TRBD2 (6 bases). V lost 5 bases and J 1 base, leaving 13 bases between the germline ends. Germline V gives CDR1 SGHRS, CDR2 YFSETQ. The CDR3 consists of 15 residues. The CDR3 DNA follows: TGCGCCAGCAGAACGAGACTAGAATCCTACAATGAGCAGTTCTTC. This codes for CASRTRLESYNEQFF.

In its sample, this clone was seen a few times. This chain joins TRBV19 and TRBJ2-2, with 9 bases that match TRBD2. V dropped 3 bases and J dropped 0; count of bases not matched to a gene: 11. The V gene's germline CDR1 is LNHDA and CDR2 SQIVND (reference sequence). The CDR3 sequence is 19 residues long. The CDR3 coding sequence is TGTGCCAGTAGTATTATCGAGGTGGTAGCGGGGGCGAACACCGGGGAGCTGTTTTTT. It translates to CASSIIEVVAGANTGELFF.

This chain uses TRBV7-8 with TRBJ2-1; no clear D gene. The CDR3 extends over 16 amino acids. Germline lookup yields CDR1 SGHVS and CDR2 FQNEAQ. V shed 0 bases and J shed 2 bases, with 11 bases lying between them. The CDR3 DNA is TGTGCCAGCAGCTTAGCACCTGGGCCTACCTACAATGAGCAGTTCTTC. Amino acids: CASSLAPGPTYNEQFF.

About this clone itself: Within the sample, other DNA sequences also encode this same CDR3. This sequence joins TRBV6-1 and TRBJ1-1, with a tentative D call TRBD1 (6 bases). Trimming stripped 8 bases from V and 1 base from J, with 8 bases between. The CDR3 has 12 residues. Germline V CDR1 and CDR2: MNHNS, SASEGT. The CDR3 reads CASGRGNTEAFF. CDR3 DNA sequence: TGTGCCAGCGGCAGGGGGAACACTGAAGCTTTCTTT.

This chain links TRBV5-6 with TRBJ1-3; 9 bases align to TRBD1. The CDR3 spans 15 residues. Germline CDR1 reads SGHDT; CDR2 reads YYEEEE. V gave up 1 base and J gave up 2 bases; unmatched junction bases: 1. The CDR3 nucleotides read TGTGCCAGCAGCTTGTGGACAGGGGCTGGAAACACCATATATTTT. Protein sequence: CASSLWTGAGNTIYF.

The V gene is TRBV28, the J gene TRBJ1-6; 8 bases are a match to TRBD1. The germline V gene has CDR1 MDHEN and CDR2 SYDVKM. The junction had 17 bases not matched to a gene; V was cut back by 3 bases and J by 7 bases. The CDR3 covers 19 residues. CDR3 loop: CASSFPKPETGDLNSPLHF. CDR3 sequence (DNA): TGTGCCAGCAGTTTCCCGAAACCGGAGACAGGGGATTTAAATTCACCCCTCCACTTT.

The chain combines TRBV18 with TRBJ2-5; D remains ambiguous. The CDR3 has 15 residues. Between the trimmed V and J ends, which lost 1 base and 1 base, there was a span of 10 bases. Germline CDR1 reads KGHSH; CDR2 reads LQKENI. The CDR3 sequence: CASSPRQQTQETQYF. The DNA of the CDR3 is TGTGCCAGCTCACCACGACAACAAACCCAAGAGACCCAGTACTTC.

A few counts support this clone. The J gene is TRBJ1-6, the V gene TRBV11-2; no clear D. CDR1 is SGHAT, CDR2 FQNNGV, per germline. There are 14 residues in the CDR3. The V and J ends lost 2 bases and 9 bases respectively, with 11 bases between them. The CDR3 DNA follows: TGTGCCAGCAGCTTACGAACGGGTCGTTCACCCCTCCACTTT. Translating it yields CASSLRTGRSPLHF.

DNA for the CDR3: TGTGCCAGCAGTGCCGAGGAGGGCACTGAAGCTTTCTTT. Protein product: CASSAEEGTEAFF. The chain carries TRBV6-4 and TRBJ1-1; D unresolved. Germline lookup yields CDR1 MRHNA and CDR2 SNTAGT. With 4 bases removed from V and 4 bases from J, the gap between germline ends came to 10 bases. The CDR3 length is 13 residues.

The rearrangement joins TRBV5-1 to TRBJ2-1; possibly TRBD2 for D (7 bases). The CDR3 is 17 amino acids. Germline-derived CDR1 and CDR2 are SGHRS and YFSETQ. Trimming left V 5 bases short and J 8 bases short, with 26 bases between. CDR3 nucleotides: TGCGCCAGCAGTTATTACGGCGGGGGCCAAAGAGGGGATGAGCAGTTCTTC. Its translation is CASSYYGGGQRGDEQFF. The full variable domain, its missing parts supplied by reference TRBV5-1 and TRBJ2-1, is KAGVTQTPRYLIKTRGQQVTLSCSPISGHRSVSWYQQTPGQGLQFLFEYFSETQRNKGNFPGRFSGRQFSNSRSEMNVSTLELGDSALYLCASSYYGGGQRGDEQFFGPGTRLTVL.

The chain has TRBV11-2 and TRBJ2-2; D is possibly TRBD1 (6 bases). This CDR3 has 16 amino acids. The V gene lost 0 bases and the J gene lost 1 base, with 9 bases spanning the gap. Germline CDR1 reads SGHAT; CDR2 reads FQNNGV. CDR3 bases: TGTGCCAGCAGCTTAGATGGCAGGGGGAACACCGGGGAGCTGTTTTTT. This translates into CASSLDGRGNTGELFF.

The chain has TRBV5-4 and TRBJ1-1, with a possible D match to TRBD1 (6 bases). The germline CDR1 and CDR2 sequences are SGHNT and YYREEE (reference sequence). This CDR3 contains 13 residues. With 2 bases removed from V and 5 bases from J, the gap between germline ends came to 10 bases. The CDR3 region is CASSFGQKTEAFF. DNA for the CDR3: TGTGCCAGCAGCTTCGGACAGAAGACTGAAGCTTTCTTT.

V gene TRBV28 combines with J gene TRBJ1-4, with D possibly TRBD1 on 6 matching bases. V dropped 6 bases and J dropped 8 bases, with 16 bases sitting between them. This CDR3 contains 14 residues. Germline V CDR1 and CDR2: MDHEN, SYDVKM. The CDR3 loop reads CASSLRGAREKLFF. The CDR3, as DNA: TGTGCCAGCAGCCTCCGGGGGGCGCGGGAAAAACTGTTTTTT.

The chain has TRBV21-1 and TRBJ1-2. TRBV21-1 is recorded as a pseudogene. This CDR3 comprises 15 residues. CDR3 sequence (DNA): TGTGCCAGCAGCAAATATGCGGGGTTCAACTATGGCTACACCTTC. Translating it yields CASSKYAGFNYGYTF.

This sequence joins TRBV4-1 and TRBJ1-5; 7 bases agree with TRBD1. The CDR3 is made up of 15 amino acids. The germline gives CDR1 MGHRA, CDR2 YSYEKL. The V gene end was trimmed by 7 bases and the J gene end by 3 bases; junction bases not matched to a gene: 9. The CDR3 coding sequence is TGCGCCAGCACCGTTGACAGGGCGACCAATCAGCCCCAGCATTTT. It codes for CASTVDRATNQPQHF.

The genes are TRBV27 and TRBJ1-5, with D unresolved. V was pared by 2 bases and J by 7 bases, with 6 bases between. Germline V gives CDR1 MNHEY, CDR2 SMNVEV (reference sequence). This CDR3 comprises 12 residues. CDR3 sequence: CASSLPGQPQHF. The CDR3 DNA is TGTGCCAGCAGTTTACCGGGGCAGCCCCAGCATTTT.

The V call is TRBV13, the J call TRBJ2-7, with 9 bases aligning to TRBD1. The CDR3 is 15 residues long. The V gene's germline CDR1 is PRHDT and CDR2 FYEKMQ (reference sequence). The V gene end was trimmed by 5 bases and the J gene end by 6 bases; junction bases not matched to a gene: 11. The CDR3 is CASSPGDRVNGEQYF. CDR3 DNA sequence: TGTGCCAGCAGCCCAGGGGACAGGGTAAACGGCGAGCAGTACTTC.